Below, one T cell receptor (beta chain) is given with its context. The DNA is omitted, as the CDR3 cannot be located on it reliably, and the CDR3 follows TCRdb's listing. A total of 12 residues make up the CDR3, ends included. Germline-derived CDR1 and CDR2 are MDHEN and SYDVKM. 13 Jbeta primers and 60 Vbeta primers were used for the PCR. Clones were sequenced by immunoSEQ multiplex PCR, and TCRdb holds only the in-frame ones, with some missing. The sample carries approximately 150,000 clones, 50% to 75% recorded once. The sample originates from a study of cytomegalovirus exposure and HLA in healthy donors. In the study overall: Inside one of the first data releases sat some 85 million unique TCRs taken from HLA-typed donors.

The V gene is TRBV28, the J gene TRBJ2-7; TRBD1 is the table's D call, not checked against the DNA. Sample: PBMCs. The sequence was collected from a woman between 25 and 40 years old in good health and CMV-seropositive. This CDR3 reads CASRFGQGNSYF.